This record looks at one TCR beta chain sequence and its context. The antigen is unknown. CDR1 is SNHLY, CDR2 FYNNEI, per germline. The CDR3 is 13 residues long. Division of CD4+ cells produced a CD45RA+ naive subset and a CD45RA-negative memory subset. Profiling relied on immunoSEQ multiplex PCR, and the TCRdb table lists in-frame clones only, not all of them. The sample contains about 2.4 million clones, 93% of which appear only once. The sample belongs to a study of shared clonotypes between healthy human individuals. Study information: Sampling drew on donors who were a couple of women and three men aged 18 to 49. Three CD4 naive, three CD4 memory, two CD8 naive and one CD8 memory plate were used per donor.

Study-wide results and caveats: Sequencing depth was expected to affect clonotype sharing among donors.

The J gene is TRBJ2-5, the V gene TRBV2; D uncertain. The end of the DNA aligns better with TRBJ2-7, so the J call may be wrong. Sequencing was performed on naive CD4+ T cells from PBMCs. Indicated subset: CD45RA+ positively selected. The clonotype comes from a man aged 18 to 30 in good health. Some clones in this sample may be carry-over from other donors' samples. CDR3 nucleotide sequence: TGTGCCAGCAGTGAAGGCCCTTTCTACGAGCAGTACTTC. Its protein is CASSEGPFYEQYF.